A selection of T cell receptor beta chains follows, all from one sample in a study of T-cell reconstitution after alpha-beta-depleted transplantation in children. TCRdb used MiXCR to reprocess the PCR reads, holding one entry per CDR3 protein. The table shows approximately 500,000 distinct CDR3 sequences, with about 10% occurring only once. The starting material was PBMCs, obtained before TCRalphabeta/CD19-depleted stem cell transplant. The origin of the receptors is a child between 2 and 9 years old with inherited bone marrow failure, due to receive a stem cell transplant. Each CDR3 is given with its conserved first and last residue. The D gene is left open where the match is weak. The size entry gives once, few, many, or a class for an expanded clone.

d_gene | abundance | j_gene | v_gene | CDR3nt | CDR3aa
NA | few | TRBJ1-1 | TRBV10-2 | TGCGCCAGCAGCGAAGCGGACACTGAAGCTTTCTTT | CASSEADTEAFF
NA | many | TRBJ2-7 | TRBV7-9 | TGTGCCAGCTCCCGCGCTATAGAGCAGTACTTC | CASSRAIEQYF
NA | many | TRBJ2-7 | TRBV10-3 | TGTGCCATCAGTGGGTTCAGGGGTAGTGACGAGCAGTACTTC | CAISGFRGSDEQYF
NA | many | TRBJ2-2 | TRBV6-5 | TGTGCCAGCAGACAGGACAGCCAGACCGGGGAGCTGTTTTTT | CASRQDSQTGELFF
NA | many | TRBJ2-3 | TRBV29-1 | TGCAGCGTTGCCCGGGGTGGCGCAGATACGCAGTATTTT | CSVARGGADTQYF
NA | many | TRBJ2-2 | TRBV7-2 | TGTGCCAGCAGCTTAGAAGGCCCGAGGGCCGGGGAGCTGTTTTTT | CASSLEGPRAGELFF
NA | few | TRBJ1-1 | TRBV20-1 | TGCAGTGCTATAAAGGGAAACACTGAAGCTTTCTTT | CSAIKGNTEAFF
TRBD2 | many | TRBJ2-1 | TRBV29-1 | TGCAGCGTTGAAGGGTCTAGACTAGCGGGAAATGAGCAGTTCTTC | CSVEGSRLAGNEQFF
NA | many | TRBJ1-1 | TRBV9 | TGTGCCAGCAGCGTAGACCCGGGTAGGGGCACTGAAGCTTTCTTT | CASSVDPGRGTEAFF
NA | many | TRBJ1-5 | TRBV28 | TGTGCCAGCAGTTGGCGCAGCTATCAGCCCCAGCATTTT | CASSWRSYQPQHF